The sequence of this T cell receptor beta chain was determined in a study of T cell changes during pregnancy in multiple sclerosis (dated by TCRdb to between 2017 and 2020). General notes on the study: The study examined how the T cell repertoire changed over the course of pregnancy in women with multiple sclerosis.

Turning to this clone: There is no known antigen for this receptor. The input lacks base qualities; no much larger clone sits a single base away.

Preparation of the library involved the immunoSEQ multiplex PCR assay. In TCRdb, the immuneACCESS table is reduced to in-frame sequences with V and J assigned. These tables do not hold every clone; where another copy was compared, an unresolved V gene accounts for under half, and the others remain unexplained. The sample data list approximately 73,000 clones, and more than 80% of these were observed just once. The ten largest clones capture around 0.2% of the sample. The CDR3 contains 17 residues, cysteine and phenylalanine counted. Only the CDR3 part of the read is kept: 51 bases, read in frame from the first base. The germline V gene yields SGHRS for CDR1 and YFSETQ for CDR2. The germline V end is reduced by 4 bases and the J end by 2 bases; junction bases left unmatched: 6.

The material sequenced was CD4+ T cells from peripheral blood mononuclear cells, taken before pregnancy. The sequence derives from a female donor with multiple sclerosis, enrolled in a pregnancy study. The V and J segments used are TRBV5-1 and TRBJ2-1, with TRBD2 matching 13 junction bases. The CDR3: CASSPWTSGSTYNEQFF. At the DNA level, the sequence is TGCGCCAGCAGCCCTTGGACTAGCGGGAGTACCTACAATGAGCAGTTCTTC.